These 8 T cell receptor beta chains share one sample of origin, sequenced in a study of yellow fever vaccine responses in identical twins. TCRdb reprocessed the RT-PCR reads with MiXCR, giving one entry per CDR3 protein. The sample carries under 20,000 distinct CDR3 sequences, less than 75% recorded once. The sequences come from T cells from blood (PBMCs), unsorted or a sorted subset (not recorded which), collected before or after yellow fever vaccination (not recorded which). These receptors were collected from a woman younger than 35 who received the yellow fever vaccine.

The genes are TRBV2 and TRBJ2-7; 8 bases agree with TRBD2. From germline, CDR1 is SNHLY and CDR2 FYNNEI. The CDR3 contains 15 residues. V shed 2 bases, J shed 1 base, and the junction held 4 bases outside the gene matches. As DNA, the CDR3 is TGTGCCAGCAGTGAACGGGAGGGCCGGTCCTACGAGCAGTACTTC. It is translated as CASSEREGRSYEQYF.

The rearrangement links TRBV5-4 to TRBJ2-5; either TRBD1 or TRBD2 may supply D (5 bases each). Trimming stripped 2 bases from V and 5 bases from J, with 13 bases between. Germline V gene data show CDR1 as SGHNT and CDR2 as YYREEE (reference sequence). The CDR3 contains 14 residues. CDR3 DNA sequence: TGTGCCAGCAGCTTTGATTCGGGGCTCGAGACCCAGTACTTC. Its translation is CASSFDSGLETQYF.

This chain connects TRBV7-7 to TRBJ1-1; D is undetermined. V lost 4 bases, J lost 0 bases, and 6 bases lay in between. Germline CDR1 SSHAT, CDR2 FNYEAQ (reference sequence). This CDR3 is 13 amino acids long. The chain's CDR3 is CASSYRLNTEAFF. CDR3 DNA: TGTGCCAGCAGCTATAGGTTGAACACTGAAGCTTTCTTT. Drawing the rest from reference TRBV7-7 and TRBJ1-1, the complete variable domain is GAGVSQSPRYKVTKRGQDVTLRCDPISSHATLYWYQQALGQGPEFLTYFNYEAQPDKSGLPSDRFSAERPEGSISTLTIQRTEQRDSAMYRCASSYRLNTEAFFGQGTRLTVV.

This clonotype was recorded a few times. This rearrangement joins TRBV11-2 to TRBJ1-5, with D possibly matching TRBD1 (5 bases). CDR1 SGHAT and CDR2 FQNNGV come from the germline V gene. V was clipped by 5 bases and J by 7 bases, with 15 bases between them. This CDR3 is built from 14 residues. Here the CDR3 reads CASSLGRENQPQHF. The CDR3, as DNA: TGTGCCAGCAGCCTTGGCAGGGAAAACCAGCCCCAGCATTTT.

This rearrangement joins TRBV7-3 to TRBJ2-1, with TRBD1 as a possible D gene (5 bases). The CDR3 runs to 18 residues. Deletions cut 1 base from V and 0 bases from J, with 16 bases between. The V gene's germline CDR1 is SGHTA and CDR2 FQGTGA. The CDR3 loop is CASSLSGAGGSSYNEQFF. CDR3 DNA sequence: TGTGCCAGCAGCTTAAGTGGGGCAGGCGGTAGCTCCTACAATGAGCAGTTCTTC. Looking up the rest from reference TRBV7-3 and TRBJ2-1 gives the full variable domain: GAGVSQTPSNKVTEKGKYVELRCDPISGHTALYWYRQSLGQGPEFLIYFQGTGAADDSGLPNDRFFAVRPEGSVSTLKIQRTERGDSAVYLCASSLSGAGGSSYNEQFFGPGTRLTVL.

The genes are TRBV11-1 and TRBJ2-1; TRBD2 matches 7 bases. The ends lost 2 bases at V and 5 bases at J; junction bases unmatched: 6. This CDR3 has 15 residues. CDR1 and CDR2 (germline): SGHAT, FQDESV (reference sequence). The CDR3 protein is CASSLRGSTNNEQFF. Here the CDR3 DNA reads TGTGCCAGCAGCTTACGCGGGAGTACCAACAATGAGCAGTTCTTC.

This sequence joins TRBV29-1 and TRBJ2-1, with 10 positions matching TRBD1. With 8 bases clipped from V and 8 bases from J, the junction kept 9 bases outside the gene matches. Germline loops: CDR1 SQVTM, CDR2 ANQGSEA. The CDR3 totals 13 residues. As DNA, the CDR3 is TGCAGCATCCGACAGGGGGCTGTGGATGAGCAGTTCTTC. It specifies CSIRQGAVDEQFF.

J is TRBJ1-1 and V is TRBV3-1; D call uncertain. CDR3 length: 14 amino acids. Trimming removed 2 bases at V and 2 bases at J, with 9 bases between. Germline-derived CDR1 and CDR2 are LGHDT and YNNKEL (reference sequence). The CDR3 DNA sequence: TGTGCCAGCAGCCAACAGTGGAGTAACACTGAAGCTTTCTTT. Amino acid sequence: CASSQQWSNTEAFF.